One T cell receptor beta chain is described in this entry. The antigen remains undetermined. Trimming cost V 5 bases and J 1 base, with 8 bases left between them. Germline V gene data show CDR1 as MDHEN and CDR2 as SYDVKM. This CDR3 is 13 amino acids long. Spiking each PCR with synthetic TCR analog templates was performed. Measured with immunoSEQ multiplex PCR; TCRdb has only the in-frame clones, and not every one. The repertoire holds 48,000 or so clones, roughly 80% seen once, with around 10% in the top ten. This specimen belongs to a study of PD-L1 blockade in urothelial cancer. Findings of the study overall: By 3 weeks, tumor-associated blood clones had expanded more in durable-benefit patients.

Time point specified: peripheral blood 6 weeks after treatment start. The patients had locally advanced or metastatic urothelial carcinoma. The chain employs TRBV28 and TRBJ1-2; D unresolved. The sequence came from a man between 65 and 85 years old with urothelial cancer. Specimen: PBMCs, collected around atezolizumab (anti-PD-L1) treatment. The CDR3 sequence: CASSGTHNYGYTF. The DNA for the CDR3 is TGTGCCAGCAGTGGCACACATAACTATGGCTACACCTTC.